This T cell receptor (beta chain) was recovered during a study of blood T cell repertoires in COVID-19 (dated by TCRdb to the early 2020s). Turning to the overall study: Samples covering the acute and convalescent phases of COVID-19 were provided by collaborators in the United States, Italy and Spain. The prospective study material was composed of cDNA or gDNA derived from T cells, B-cell-depleted T cells, or PBMCs. The dataset comprised deeply sampled blood TCRbeta repertoires from subjects exposed to, actively infected with, or recovered from COVID-19. A freely available public database, intended as a resource for researchers studying the immune response to SARS-CoV-2, is where the repertoires were released. Samples were obtained from the ongoing ImmuneRACE study (first 160 participants) and from approximately 1,200 subjects provided by 6 global collaborators. The sample metadata nearly always contained a de-identified subject ID, COVID-19 status, age in years and sex. Where HLA class I and class II types were available, the types were taken from metadata supplied by the sample provider, not from assay-based typing.

At one collaborating source in Seattle, patients were enrolled during active infection and were followed longitudinally through the course of disease. Each collaborating institution followed its own protocols to collect whole blood in K2EDTA tubes. For TCRbeta analysis, collaborators shipped samples in one of three forms: frozen whole blood, isolated PBMCs, or DNA extracted from either of those sample types. Concerning this clone itself: Its binding antigen is unknown. No qualities accompany the bases; no much larger clone lies one base away.

The germline V end is reduced by 8 bases and the J end by 8 bases; junction bases left unmatched: 7. The CDR1 and CDR2 encoded by the germline V gene are SGHRS and YFSETQ. Taken from cysteine to phenylalanine, the CDR3 has 13 residues. Just the 39-base CDR3 DNA is kept, in frame starting at base 1. TCRbeta CDR3 regions were amplified from genomic DNA by means of the immunoSEQ Assay, a bias-controlled multiplex PCR. The original pipeline was this. The number of nucleated cells in each sample was estimated from the amplification of reference gene primers within the assay. To quantify the absolute abundance of each unique TCRbeta CDR3 rearrangement, sequence reads were collapsed and filtered. Productive Simpson clonality was computed per sample as the square root of Simpson's diversity index over productive rearrangements. The source is immuneACCESS, and TCRdb retained only in-frame sequences with V and J called. Part of the clones is not carried over; for the studies checked, unresolved V genes explain less than half of this, and the remainder is unexplained. V and J calls plus clone size are reproduced from that table; the DNA served to infer D and trimming. This sample lists more than 250,000 clones; 75% to 90% were detected once. The ten largest make up over 5.5% of the sample.

Overall study outcomes, separate from this receptor: The quantity of clinical and demographic metadata differed by source and by participant and was supplied without curation.

This receptor was identified in a woman aged 50 to 65 with COVID-19, enrolled during active disease. The sample was peripheral blood. The receptor chain draws on TRBV5-1 and TRBJ2-1, with 10 junctional bases fitting TRBD1. The CDR3 region: CASRQGAWDEQFF. In nucleotides, the sequence is TGCGCCAGTCGACAGGGGGCGTGGGATGAGCAGTTCTTC.